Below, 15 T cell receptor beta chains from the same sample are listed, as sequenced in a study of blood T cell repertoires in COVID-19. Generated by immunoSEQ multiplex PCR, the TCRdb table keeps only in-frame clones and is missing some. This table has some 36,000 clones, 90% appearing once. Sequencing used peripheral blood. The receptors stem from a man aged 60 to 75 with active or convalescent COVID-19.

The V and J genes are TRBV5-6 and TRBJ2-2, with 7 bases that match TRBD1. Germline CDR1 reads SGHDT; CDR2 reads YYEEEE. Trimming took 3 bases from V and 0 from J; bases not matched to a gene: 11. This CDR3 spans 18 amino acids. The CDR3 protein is CASSWTGGVAPNTGELFF. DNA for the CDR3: TGTGCCAGCAGCTGGACAGGCGGAGTCGCCCCGAACACCGGGGAGCTGTTTTTT.

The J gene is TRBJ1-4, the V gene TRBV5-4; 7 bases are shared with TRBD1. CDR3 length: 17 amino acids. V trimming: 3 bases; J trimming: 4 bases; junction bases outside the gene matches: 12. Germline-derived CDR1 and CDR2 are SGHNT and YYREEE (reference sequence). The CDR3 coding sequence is TGTGCCAGCAGCTCACCTACCCGGGACAGCCTTAATGAAAAACTGTTTTTT. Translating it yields CASSSPTRDSLNEKLFF.

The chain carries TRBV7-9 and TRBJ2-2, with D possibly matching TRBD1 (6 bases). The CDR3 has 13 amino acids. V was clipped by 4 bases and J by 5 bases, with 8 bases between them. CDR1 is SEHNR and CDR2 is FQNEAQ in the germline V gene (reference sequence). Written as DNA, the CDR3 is TGTGCCAGCAGCTCCAGGGGTACCGGGGAGCTGTTTTTT. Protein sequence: CASSSRGTGELFF.

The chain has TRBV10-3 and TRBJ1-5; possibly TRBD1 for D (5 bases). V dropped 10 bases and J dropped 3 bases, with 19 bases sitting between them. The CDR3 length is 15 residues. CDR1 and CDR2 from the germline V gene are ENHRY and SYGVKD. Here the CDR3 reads CATQPGQGVNQPQHF. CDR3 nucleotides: TGTGCCACCCAACCCGGGCAGGGTGTCAATCAGCCCCAGCATTTT.

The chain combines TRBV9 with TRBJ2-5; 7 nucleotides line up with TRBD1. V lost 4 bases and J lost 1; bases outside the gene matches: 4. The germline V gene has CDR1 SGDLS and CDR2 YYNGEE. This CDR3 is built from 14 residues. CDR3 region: CASSPGQIQETQYF. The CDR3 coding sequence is TGTGCCAGCAGCCCGGGACAGATCCAAGAGACCCAGTACTTC. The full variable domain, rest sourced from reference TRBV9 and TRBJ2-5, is DSGVTQTPKHLITATGQRVTLRCSPRSGDLSVYWYQQSLDQGLQFLIQYYNGEERAKGNILERFSAQQFPDLHSELNLSSLELGDSALYFCASSPGQIQETQYFGPGTRLLVL.

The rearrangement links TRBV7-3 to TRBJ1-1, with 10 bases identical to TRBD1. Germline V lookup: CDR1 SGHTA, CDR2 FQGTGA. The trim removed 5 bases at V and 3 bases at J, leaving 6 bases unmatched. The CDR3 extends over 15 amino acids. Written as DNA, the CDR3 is TGTGCCAGCAGCCCAGCCGGGACAGGGGACACTGAAGCTTTCTTT. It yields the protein CASSPAGTGDTEAFF.

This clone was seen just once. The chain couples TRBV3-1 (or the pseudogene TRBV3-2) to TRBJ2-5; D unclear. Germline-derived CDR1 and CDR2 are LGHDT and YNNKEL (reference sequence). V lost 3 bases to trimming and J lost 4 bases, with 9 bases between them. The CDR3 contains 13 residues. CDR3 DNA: TGTGCCAGCAGCCATAGTGTAGTAGAGACCCAGTACTTC. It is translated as CASSHSVVETQYF.

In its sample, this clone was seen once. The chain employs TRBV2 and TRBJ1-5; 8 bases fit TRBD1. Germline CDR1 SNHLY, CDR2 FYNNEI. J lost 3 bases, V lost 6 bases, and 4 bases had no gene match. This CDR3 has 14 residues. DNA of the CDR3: TGTGCCAGCAGGGGACAGGTAGACAATCAGCCCCAGCATTTT. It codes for CASRGQVDNQPQHF.

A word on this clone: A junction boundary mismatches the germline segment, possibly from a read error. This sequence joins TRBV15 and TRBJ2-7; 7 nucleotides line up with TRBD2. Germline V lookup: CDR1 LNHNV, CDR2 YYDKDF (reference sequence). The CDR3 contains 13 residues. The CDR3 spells CATSRDRSGGRHF. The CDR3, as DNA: TGTGCCACCAGCAGAGATCGGTCGGGAGGAAGGCACTTC.

Here the CDR3 reads CASSIWRTGGVGTQYF. The CDR3 DNA reads as TGTGCCAGTAGTATTTGGCGGACAGGGGGTGTGGGGACCCAGTACTTC. The gene calls are TRBV19 and TRBJ2-5; TRBD1 matches at 10 bases. Germline V gene data show CDR1 as LNHDA and CDR2 as SQIVND (reference sequence). Trimming at V came to 3 bases and at J to 7 bases, leaving 11 bases not matched to a gene. The CDR3 sequence is 16 residues long.

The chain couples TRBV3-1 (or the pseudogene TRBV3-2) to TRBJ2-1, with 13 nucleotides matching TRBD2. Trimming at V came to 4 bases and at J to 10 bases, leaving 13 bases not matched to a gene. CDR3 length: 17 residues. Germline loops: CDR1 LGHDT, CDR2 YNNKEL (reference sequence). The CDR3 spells CASSLSQGLAGTGEQFF. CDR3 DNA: TGTGCCAGCAGCCTATCCCAGGGACTAGCGGGGACCGGCGAGCAGTTCTTC.

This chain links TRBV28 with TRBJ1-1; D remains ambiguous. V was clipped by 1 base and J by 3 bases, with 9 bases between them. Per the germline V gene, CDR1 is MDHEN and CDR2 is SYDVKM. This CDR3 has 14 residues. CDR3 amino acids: CASSLYGRDTEAFF. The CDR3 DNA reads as TGTGCCAGCAGTTTATATGGGCGGGACACTGAAGCTTTCTTT.

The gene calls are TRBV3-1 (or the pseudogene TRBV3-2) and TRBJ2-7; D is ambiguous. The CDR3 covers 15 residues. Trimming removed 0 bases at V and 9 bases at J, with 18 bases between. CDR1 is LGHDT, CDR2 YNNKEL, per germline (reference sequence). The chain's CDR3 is CASSQDWPKPAVQYF. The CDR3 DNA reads TGTGCCAGCAGCCAAGATTGGCCGAAACCCGCCGTGCAGTACTTC.

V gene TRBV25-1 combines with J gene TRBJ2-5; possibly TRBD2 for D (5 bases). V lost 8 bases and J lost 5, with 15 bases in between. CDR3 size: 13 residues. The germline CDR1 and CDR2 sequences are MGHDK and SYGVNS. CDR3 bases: TGTGCCAGCTCTGGGATAGCGTGGGAGACCCAGTACTTC. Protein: CASSGIAWETQYF.

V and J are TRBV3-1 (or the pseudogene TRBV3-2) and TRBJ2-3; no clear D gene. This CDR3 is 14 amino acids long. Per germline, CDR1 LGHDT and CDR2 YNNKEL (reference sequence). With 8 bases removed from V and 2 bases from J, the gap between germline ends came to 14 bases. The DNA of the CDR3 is TGTGCCAGCTCGGCTAGTTCTTTCACAGATACGCAGTATTTT. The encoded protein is CASSASSFTDTQYF.